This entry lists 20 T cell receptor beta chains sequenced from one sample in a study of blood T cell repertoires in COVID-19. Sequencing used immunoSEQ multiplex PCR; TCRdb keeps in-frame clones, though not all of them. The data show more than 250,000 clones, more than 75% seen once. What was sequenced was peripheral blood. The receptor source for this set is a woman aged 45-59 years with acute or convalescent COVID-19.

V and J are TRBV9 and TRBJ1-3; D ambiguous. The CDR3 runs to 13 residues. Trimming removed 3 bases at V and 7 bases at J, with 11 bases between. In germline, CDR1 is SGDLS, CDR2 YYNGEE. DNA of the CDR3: TGTGCCAGCAGCGGAAGTCTAGCGAACACCATATATTTT. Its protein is CASSGSLANTIYF.

Written as DNA, the CDR3 is TGTGCCAGCAGCTCCTCAGATGGCTACACCTTC. Protein: CASSSSDGYTF. V usage is TRBV11-2 and J usage is TRBJ1-2, with D unclear. This CDR3 region has 11 residues. Germline V gene lookup returns CDR1 SGHAT and CDR2 FQNNGV. V was pared by 4 bases and J by 6 bases, with 6 bases between.

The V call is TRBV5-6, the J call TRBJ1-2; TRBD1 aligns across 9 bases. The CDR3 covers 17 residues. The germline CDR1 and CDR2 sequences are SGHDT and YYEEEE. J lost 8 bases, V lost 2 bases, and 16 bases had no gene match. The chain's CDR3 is CASSFSRTGAFLWGYTF. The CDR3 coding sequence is TGTGCCAGCAGCTTTTCGCGGACAGGGGCCTTTTTGTGGGGCTACACCTTC.

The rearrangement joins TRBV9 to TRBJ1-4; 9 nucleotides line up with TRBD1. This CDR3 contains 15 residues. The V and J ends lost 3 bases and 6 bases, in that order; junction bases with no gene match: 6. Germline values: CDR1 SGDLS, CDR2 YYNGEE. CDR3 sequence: CASSGFRDRDEKLFF. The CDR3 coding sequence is TGTGCCAGCAGCGGCTTCCGGGACAGGGATGAAAAACTGTTTTTT.

DNA for the CDR3: TGTGCCACCAGTGATTTTAGGTCGCTAGCGGGAGAAAATGAGCAGTTCTTC. Residues: CATSDFRSLAGENEQFF. The V call is TRBV24-1, the J call TRBJ2-1, with 10 bases matching TRBD2. The CDR3 totals 17 residues. The V and J ends lost 1 base and 7 bases, in that order; junction bases with no gene match: 9. CDR1 is KGHDR, CDR2 SFDVKD, per germline.

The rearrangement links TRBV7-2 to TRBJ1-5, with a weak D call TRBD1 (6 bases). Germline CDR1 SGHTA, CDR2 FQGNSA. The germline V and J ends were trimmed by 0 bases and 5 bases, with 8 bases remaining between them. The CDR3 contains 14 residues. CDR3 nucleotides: TGTGCCAGCAGCTTAGCACAGGGCCATCAGCCCCAGCATTTT. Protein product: CASSLAQGHQPQHF.

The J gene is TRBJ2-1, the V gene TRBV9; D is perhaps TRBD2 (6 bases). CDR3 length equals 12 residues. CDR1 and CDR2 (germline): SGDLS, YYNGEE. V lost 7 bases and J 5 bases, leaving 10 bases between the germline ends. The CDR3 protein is CASGRTNNEQFF. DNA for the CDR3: TGTGCCAGCGGGAGGACTAACAATGAGCAGTTCTTC.

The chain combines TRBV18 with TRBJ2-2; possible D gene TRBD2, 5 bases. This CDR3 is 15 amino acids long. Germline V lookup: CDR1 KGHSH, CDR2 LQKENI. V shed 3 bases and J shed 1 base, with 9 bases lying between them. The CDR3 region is CASSPGERNTGELFF. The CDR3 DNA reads TGTGCCAGCTCACCGGGAGAGAGGAACACCGGGGAGCTGTTTTTT.

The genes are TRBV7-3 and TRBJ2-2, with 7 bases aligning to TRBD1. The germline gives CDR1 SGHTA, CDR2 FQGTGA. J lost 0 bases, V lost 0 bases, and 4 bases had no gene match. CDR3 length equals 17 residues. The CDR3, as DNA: TGTGCCAGCAGCTTAACTCCCGGGACAGCGAACACCGGGGAGCTGTTTTTT. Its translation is CASSLTPGTANTGELFF.

The CDR3 here is CASSQESPRGLSSEQYF. The CDR3, as DNA: TGCGCCAGCAGCCAAGAATCCCCGAGAGGGCTTTCAAGCGAGCAGTACTTC. The chain joins TRBV4-1 to TRBJ2-7; tentatively, D is TRBD2 (5 bases). This CDR3 spans 17 amino acids. Trimming removed 0 bases from V and 6 bases from J, with 21 bases in between. CDR1 and CDR2 from the germline V gene are MGHRA and YSYEKL.

The CDR3 DNA reads TGTGCCAGCAGCGTAAAACAGGGGAAGCCCACTGAAGCTTTCTTT. It specifies CASSVKQGKPTEAFF. The chain links TRBV9 to TRBJ1-1; TRBD1 agrees at 7 bases. Trimming at V came to 1 base and at J to 4 bases, leaving 7 bases not matched to a gene. CDR1 and CDR2 (germline): SGDLS, YYNGEE. The CDR3 covers 15 residues.

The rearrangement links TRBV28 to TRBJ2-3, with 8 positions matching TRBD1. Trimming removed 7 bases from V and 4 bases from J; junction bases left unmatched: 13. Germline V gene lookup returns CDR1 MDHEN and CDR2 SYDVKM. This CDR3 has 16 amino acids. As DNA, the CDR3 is TGTGCCAGCAAACTATCAGGACAGGGTCGGGCAGATACGCAGTATTTT. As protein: CASKLSGQGRADTQYF.

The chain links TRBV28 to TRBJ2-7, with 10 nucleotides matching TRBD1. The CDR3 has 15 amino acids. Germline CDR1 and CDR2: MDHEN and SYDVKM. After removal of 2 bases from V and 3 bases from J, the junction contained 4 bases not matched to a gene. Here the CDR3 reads CASSLTTGGSYEQYF. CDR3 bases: TGTGCCAGCAGTTTAACGACAGGGGGCAGCTACGAGCAGTACTTC.

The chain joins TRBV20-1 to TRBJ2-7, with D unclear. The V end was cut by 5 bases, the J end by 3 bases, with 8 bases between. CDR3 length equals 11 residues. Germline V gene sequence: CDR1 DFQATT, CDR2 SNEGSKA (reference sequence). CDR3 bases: TGCAGTGCTCTTCGACTCTACGAGCAGTACTTC. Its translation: CSALRLYEQYF.

CDR3 DNA sequence: TGTGCCAGAAGCTATGGGACTAGCGGGTTATTGGTTGAGCAGTTCTTC. Amino acid sequence: CARSYGTSGLLVEQFF. The J gene is TRBJ2-1, the V gene TRBV5-3, with 12 positions matching TRBD2. TRBV5-3 is labeled an ORF, and its function is uncertain. V was pared by 3 bases and J by 9 bases, with 10 bases of the junction left unmatched. The CDR3 totals 16 residues.

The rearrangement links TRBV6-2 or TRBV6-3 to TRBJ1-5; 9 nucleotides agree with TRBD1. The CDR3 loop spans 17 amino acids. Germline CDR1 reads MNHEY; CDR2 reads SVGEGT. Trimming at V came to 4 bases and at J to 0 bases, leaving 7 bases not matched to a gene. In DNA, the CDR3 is TGTGCCAGCAGTTGGACAGGGGACCTATATAGCAATCAGCCCCAGCATTTT. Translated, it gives CASSWTGDLYSNQPQHF.

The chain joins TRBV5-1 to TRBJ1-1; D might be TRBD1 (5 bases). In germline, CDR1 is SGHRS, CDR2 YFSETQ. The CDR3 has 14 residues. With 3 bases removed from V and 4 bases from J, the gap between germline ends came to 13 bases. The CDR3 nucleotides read TGCGCCAGCAGCTACCTCAGGGAAAGCACTGAAGCTTTCTTT. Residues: CASSYLRESTEAFF.

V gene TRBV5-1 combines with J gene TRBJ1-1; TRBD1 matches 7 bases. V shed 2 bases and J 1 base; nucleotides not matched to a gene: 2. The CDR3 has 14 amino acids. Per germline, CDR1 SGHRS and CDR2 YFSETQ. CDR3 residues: CASSFGQANTEAFF. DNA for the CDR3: TGCGCCAGCAGCTTTGGACAGGCGAACACTGAAGCTTTCTTT.

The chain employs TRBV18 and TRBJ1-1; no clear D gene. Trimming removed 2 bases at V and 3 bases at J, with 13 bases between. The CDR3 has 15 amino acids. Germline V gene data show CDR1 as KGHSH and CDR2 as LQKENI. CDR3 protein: CASSPSGIRDTEAFF. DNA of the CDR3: TGTGCCAGCTCACCATCGGGGATAAGGGACACTGAAGCTTTCTTT.

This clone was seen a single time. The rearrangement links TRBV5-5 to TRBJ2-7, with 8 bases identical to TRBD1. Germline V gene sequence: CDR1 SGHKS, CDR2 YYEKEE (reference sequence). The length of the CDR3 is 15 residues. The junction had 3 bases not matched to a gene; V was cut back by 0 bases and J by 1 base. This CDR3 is CASSLAGGGSYEQYF. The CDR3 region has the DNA TGTGCCAGCAGCTTGGCAGGGGGCGGATCCTACGAGCAGTACTTC.